A selection of T cell receptor beta chains follows, all from one sample in a study of shared clonotypes between healthy human individuals. Generated by immunoSEQ multiplex PCR, the TCRdb table keeps only in-frame clones and is missing some. The sample lists millions of clones; 85% to 95% were seen once. Sequences were obtained from naive CD8+ T cells from PBMCs. The receptors here all came from a man aged 18 to 30 in good health. Some clones in this sample may be carry-over from other donors' samples. Each CDR3 is given with its conserved first and last residue. A D gene is named only where the DNA matches it firmly. Only some rows state a clone size, as once, few, many or a class for expanded clones.

V gene	D gene	clone size	CDR3 length	J gene	CDR3 DNA	CDR3 protein
TRBV9	.	.	13	TRBJ1-1	TGTGCCAGCAGCTTTACGCCGACCGATGAAGCTTTCTTT	CASSFTPTDEAFF
TRBV28	.	.	14	TRBJ2-1	TGTGCCAGCACCATCCCCGGCCCCTACAATGAGCAGTTCTTC	CASTIPGPYNEQFF
TRBV7-9	.	.	16	TRBJ1-1	TGTGCCAGCAGCCTGCCATCTGGACAGCTTAACACTGAAGCTTTCTTT	CASSLPSGQLNTEAFF
TRBV7-6	TRBD1	.	12	TRBJ2-7	TGTGCCAGCAGCCCCGACAGGGCGAGCGTTTACTTC	CASSPDRASVYF
TRBV11-2	.	.	11	TRBJ1-5	TGTGCCAGCAGCCTGTCCCAGCCCCAGCATTTT	CASSLSQPQHF
TRBV2	TRBD2	once	15	TRBJ2-7	TGTGCCAGCAGTGTACGGGGGGACGGAACCTACGAGCAGTACTTC	CASSVRGDGTYEQYF
TRBV5-1	TRBD2	.	17	TRBJ2-2	TGCGCCAGCGATGAGAGAGGACTAGCGGGAGATCGCGGGGAGCTGTTTTTT	CASDERGLAGDRGELFF
TRBV5-5	.	.	12	TRBJ2-7	TGTGCCAGCAGCCCCGACTTCTACGAGCAGTACTTC	CASSPDFYEQYF
TRBV9	TRBD1	.	16	TRBJ2-1	TGTGCCAGCAGCTTTAACCGGGACAGCTCCTACAATGAGCAGTTCTTC	CASSFNRDSSYNEQFF
TRBV28	.	.	14	TRBJ2-1	TGTGCCAGCAGTCTAGACAGGGGAGGGAATGAGCAGTTCTTC	CASSLDRGGNEQFF
TRBV27	.	.	13	TRBJ2-7	TGTGCCAGCAGTTTATCCCCAGGGTCCGAGCAGTACTTC	CASSLSPGSEQYF
TRBV7-2	.	.	14	TRBJ2-3	TGTGCCAGCAGCTTAGTCCTGGGCGCAGATACGCAGTATTTT	CASSLVLGADTQYF
TRBV5-1	TRBD2	.	14	TRBJ2-1	TGCGCCAGCAGCGTGGGACTAGCCTACAATGAGCAGTTCTTC	CASSVGLAYNEQFF
TRBV7-9	.	.	13	TRBJ2-2	TGTGCCAGCACAGACTCAAACACCGGGGAGCTGTTTTTT	CASTDSNTGELFF
TRBV19	TRBD2	.	15	TRBJ2-7	TGTGCCAGTAGTGTTAAACTGGGCCGCGGGGGCGAGCAGTACTTC	CASSVKLGRGGEQYF
TRBV6-6	TRBD1	once	13	TRBJ1-1	TGTGCCAGCAGTCACGGGACAGGCCCTGAAGCTTTCTTT	CASSHGTGPEAFF
TRBV4-1	.	few	13	TRBJ1-1	TGCGCCAGCAGCCAATTAGGGAACACTGAAGCTTTCTTT	CASSQLGNTEAFF
TRBV27	TRBD1	once	14	TRBJ2-7	TGTGCCAGCAGTTCGCAGACAGGGGAGTACGAGCAGTACTTC	CASSSQTGEYEQYF
TRBV15	.	.	15	TRBJ1-1	TGTGCCACCAGCAGAGTTGGGGAGCTGAACACTGAAGCTTTCTTT	CATSRVGELNTEAFF
TRBV7-9	TRBD2	.	15	TRBJ2-7	TGTGCCAGCAGCTTAGGGACTAGCGACTACTACGAGCAGTACTTC	CASSLGTSDYYEQYF
TRBV25-1	TRBD1	.	15	TRBJ1-1	TGTGCCAGCAGTGCACAGGGGAGAATGAACACTGAAGCTTTCTTT	CASSAQGRMNTEAFF
TRBV11-3	.	.	16	TRBJ2-1	TGTGCCAGCAGCTTAGTTGGCGGGCCCTCCTACAATGAGCAGTTCTTC	CASSLVGGPSYNEQFF
TRBV27	TRBD2	.	17	TRBJ2-1	TGTGCCAGCAGTTCGCGTCAGCGGGAAGTCTCCTACAATGAGCAGTTCTTC	CASSSRQREVSYNEQFF
TRBV29-1	.	once	14	TRBJ2-5	TGCAGCGTTGAAGAAGGGAGCTGGCAAGAGACCCAGTACTTC	CSVEEGSWQETQYF
TRBV11-1	TRBD1	.	14	TRBJ2-7	TGTGCCAGCAGCTCATCGACAGGGTCCTACGAGCAGTACTTC	CASSSSTGSYEQYF
TRBV6-5	.	.	14	TRBJ2-5	TGTGCCAGCAGTTACGACAGCACCCAAGAGACCCAGTACTTC	CASSYDSTQETQYF